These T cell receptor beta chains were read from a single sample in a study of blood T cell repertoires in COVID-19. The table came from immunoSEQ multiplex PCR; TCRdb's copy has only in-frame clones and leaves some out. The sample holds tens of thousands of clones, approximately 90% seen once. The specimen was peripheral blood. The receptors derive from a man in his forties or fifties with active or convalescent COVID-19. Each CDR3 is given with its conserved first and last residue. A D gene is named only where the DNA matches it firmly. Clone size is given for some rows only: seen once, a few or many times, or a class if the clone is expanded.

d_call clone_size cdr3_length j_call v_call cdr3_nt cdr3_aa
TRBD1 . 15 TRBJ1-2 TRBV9 TGTGCCAGCAGCGTAGTAAGGGGGACAGGAGATGGCTACACCTTC CASSVVRGTGDGYTF
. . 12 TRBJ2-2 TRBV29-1 TGCAGCGGGGGCAGGGGTACCGGGGAGCTGTTTTTT CSGGRGTGELFF
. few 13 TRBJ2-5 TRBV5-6 TGTGCCAGCAGCTTGAAGGGGTTAGCGACCCAGTACTTC CASSLKGLATQYF
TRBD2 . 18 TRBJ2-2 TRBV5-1 TGCGCCAGCAGCTTGGGGACTAGCGGAGGAGGGAGGACCGGGGAGCTGTTTTTT CASSLGTSGGGRTGELFF
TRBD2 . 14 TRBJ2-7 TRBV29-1 TGCAGCGTTGGCCGAAGCGGGACTACCTACGAGCAGTACTTC CSVGRSGTTYEQYF
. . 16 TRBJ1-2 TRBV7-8 TGTGCCAGCAGCTTAGCGCAAGGGGCAACTAACTATGGCTACACCTTC CASSLAQGATNYGYTF
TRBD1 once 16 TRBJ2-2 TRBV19 TGTGCCAGTACTTGGCCAACCGGGACAGGGCCCGGGGAGCTGTTTTTT CASTWPTGTGPGELFF
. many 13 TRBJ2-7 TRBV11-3 TGTGCCAGCAGCCTCGGACAGACCTACGAGCAGTACTTC CASSLGQTYEQYF
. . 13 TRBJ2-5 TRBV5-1 TGCGCCAGCAGCAGGACAGATAAAGAGACCCAGTACTTC CASSRTDKETQYF
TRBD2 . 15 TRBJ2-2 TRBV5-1 TGCGCCAGCAGCTTACGGACTAGCTTAACCGGGGAGCTGTTTTTT CASSLRTSLTGELFF
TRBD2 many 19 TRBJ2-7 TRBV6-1 TGTGCCAGCAGTGTCTCCCACAGAAACTTGGCTAGCGGACTTTTCGGGCAGTACTTC CASSVSHRNLASGLFGQYF
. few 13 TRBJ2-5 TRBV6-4 TGTGCCAGCAGGTACAGGGTTTATGGGACCCAGTACTTC CASRYRVYGTQYF
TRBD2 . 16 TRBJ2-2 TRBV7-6 TGTGCCAGCAGCCCAGCGGGGGGGCCTGCCACCGGGGAGCTGTTTTTT CASSPAGGPATGELFF
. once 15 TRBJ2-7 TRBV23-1 TGCGCCAGCAGTCAATCCTACGGTTGTCAATACGAGCAGTACTTC CASSQSYGCQYEQYF
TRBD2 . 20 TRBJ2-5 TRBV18 TGTGCCAGCTCACCACCGACAGGTTCTACTAGCGGGGGGACCCAAGAGACCCAGTACTTC CASSPPTGSTSGGTQETQYF
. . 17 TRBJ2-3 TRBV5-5 TGTGCCAGCAGCTGGTCCGACCTACCGCGGATCACAGATACGCAGTATTTT CASSWSDLPRITDTQYF
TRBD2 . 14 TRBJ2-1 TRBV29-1 TGCAGCGTTCGGGGGGATAGCTCCTACAATGAGCAGTTCTTC CSVRGDSSYNEQFF
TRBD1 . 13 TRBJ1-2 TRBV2 TGTGCCAGCAGTGGGGACAGCCGTCGGGGCTACACCTTC CASSGDSRRGYTF
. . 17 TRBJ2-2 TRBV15 TGTGCCACCAGCAGAGATCACCAGGAGGCGGACACCGGGGAGCTGTTTTTT CATSRDHQEADTGELFF
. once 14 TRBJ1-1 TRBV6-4 TGTGCCAGCAGTAAAGACAGTGGAAACACTGAAGCTTTCTTT CASSKDSGNTEAFF
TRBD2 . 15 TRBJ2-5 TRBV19 TGTGCCAGTAGTATCACTAGCGGGGGGGCCGAGACCCAGTACTTC CASSITSGGAETQYF
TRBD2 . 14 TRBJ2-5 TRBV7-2 TGTGCCAGCAGCCCATTGGGGGGGCAAGAGACCCAGTACTTC CASSPLGGQETQYF
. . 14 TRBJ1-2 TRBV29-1 TGCAGCGTTGTAAGGGCCGGGACACTCTATGGCTACACCTTC CSVVRAGTLYGYTF
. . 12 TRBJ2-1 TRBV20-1 TGCAGTGCTAGTCTACGAGGAGGTGAGCAGTTCTTC CSASLRGGEQFF
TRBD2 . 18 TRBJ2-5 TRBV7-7 TGTGCCAGCAGCTCAAGCCCGGGACTAGCGGGGGGGCTTGAGACCCAGTACTTC CASSSSPGLAGGLETQYF
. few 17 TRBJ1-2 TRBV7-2 TGTGCCAGCAGCTTAGGGGGGACTCAATTCACTAACTATGGCTACACCTTC CASSLGGTQFTNYGYTF
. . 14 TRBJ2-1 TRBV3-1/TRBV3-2 TGTGCCAGCAGCCAAGAGAGCATTTTCGGTGAGCAGTTCTTC CASSQESIFGEQFF
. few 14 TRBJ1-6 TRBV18 TGTGCCAGCTCGTTCGGGGTAGATAATTCACCCCTCCACTTT CASSFGVDNSPLHF